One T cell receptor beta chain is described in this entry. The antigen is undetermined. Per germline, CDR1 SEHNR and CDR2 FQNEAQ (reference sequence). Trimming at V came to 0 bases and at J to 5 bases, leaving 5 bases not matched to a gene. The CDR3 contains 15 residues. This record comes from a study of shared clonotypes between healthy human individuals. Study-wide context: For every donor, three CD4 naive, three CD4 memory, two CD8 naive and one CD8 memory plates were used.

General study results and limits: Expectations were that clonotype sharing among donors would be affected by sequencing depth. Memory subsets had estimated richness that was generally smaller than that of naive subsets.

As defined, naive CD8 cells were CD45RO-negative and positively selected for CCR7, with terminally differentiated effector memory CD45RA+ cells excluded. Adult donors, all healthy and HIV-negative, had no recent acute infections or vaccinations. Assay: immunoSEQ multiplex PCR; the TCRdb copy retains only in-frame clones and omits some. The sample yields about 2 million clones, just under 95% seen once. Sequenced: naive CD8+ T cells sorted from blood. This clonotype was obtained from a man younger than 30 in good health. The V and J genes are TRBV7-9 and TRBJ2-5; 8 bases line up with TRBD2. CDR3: CASSLAIGGRETQYF. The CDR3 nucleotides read TGTGCCAGCAGCTTAGCCATAGGCGGGAGGGAGACCCAGTACTTC.